Below, one TCR beta chain is given with its context. CDR1 ENHRY and CDR2 SYGVKD come from the germline V gene. The V gene end was trimmed by 6 bases and the J gene end by 1 base; junction bases not matched to a gene: 5. The CDR3 extends over 17 amino acids. These data originate in a study of technical replicates of blood from several donors. TCRdb's copy holds only in-frame clones and misses some; the assay was immunoSEQ multiplex PCR. The sample shows some 70,000 clones, 80% to 95% of them seen only once. The sequence came from a human donor in good health. Some clones in this sample may be carry-over from other donors' samples. The V and J genes are TRBV10-3 and TRBJ2-2; 13 bases align to TRBD2. The source material was PBMCs. The CDR3 coding sequence is TGTGCCATCAGGGCGACTAGCGGGGGGCAGAACACCGGGGAGCTGTTTTTT. Protein: CAIRATSGGQNTGELFF.